Shown below are 5 T cell receptor beta chains from a single sample sequenced in a study of T-cell memory formation after mild COVID-19. One entry per CDR3 protein results from TCRdb running MiXCR on the 5' RACE reads. Here the sample spans about 360,000 distinct CDR3 sequences, 14% being singletons. Input material: PBMCs or a T cell subset sorted from them (not recorded which). The receptors were gathered from a man younger than 30 who had mild COVID-19 (a few samples of this study predate the infection). Cell type and time point are not known.

This sequence joins TRBV6-2 or TRBV6-3 and TRBJ2-1; TRBD2 is a possible D gene (6 bases). V was clipped by 6 bases and J by 10 bases, with 13 bases between them. This CDR3 spans 12 amino acids. Germline CDR1 reads MNHEY; CDR2 reads SVGEGT. This CDR3 is CASSPGRGEQFF. CDR3 sequence (DNA): TGTGCCAGCAGCCCGGGGCGGGGAGAGCAGTTCTTC.

This clonotype was seen only a few times. The CDR3 is CASSLGGAEKETQYF. CDR3 nucleotides: TGCGCCAGCAGCCTGGGGGGGGCAGAAAAGGAGACCCAGTACTTC. The chain employs TRBV5-1 and TRBJ2-5, with D possibly TRBD2 on 7 matching bases. The CDR3 has 15 residues. Germline CDR1 is SGHRS and CDR2 is YFSETQ. Trimming cost V 4 bases and J 5 bases, with 18 bases left between them.

J is TRBJ1-6 and V is TRBV4-3; 7 bases are a match to TRBD1. J lost 9 bases, V lost 0 bases, and 14 bases had no gene match. The CDR3 consists of 18 residues. Per germline, CDR1 LGHNA and CDR2 YSLEER. CDR3 DNA: TGCGCCAGCAGCCAAGATAGCGTTACGACAGGGCGGGTTTCACCCCTCCACTTT. Translated: CASSQDSVTTGRVSPLHF.

The V call is TRBV7-9, the J call TRBJ1-5; D gene unclear. Trimming cost V 2 bases and J 9 bases, with 20 bases left between them. Germline assignment: CDR1 SEHNR and CDR2 FQNEAQ (reference sequence). This CDR3 has 16 amino acids. The CDR3 sequence is CASSLKAQELRVPQHF. CDR3 DNA sequence: TGTGCCAGCAGCTTAAAGGCCCAGGAGTTGCGAGTGCCCCAGCATTTT.

The rearrangement joins TRBV5-5 to TRBJ2-1, with D maybe TRBD1 (6 bases). V shed 5 bases and J shed 6 bases, with 15 bases lying between them. The CDR3 runs 14 residues. Germline assignment: CDR1 SGHKS and CDR2 YYEKEE (reference sequence). Here the CDR3 reads CASRTGTLLNEQFF. The CDR3 DNA follows: TGTGCCAGCAGAACCGGGACACTCCTCAATGAGCAGTTCTTC.